The 30 T cell receptor beta chains below were found in one sample sequenced in a study of blood T cell repertoires in COVID-19. The assay was immunoSEQ multiplex PCR, and TCRdb's table has in-frame clones only and misses some. The table lists under 350,000 clones, around 88% of them singletons. Material: peripheral blood. The receptors here all came from a man aged 35-49 years with acute or convalescent COVID-19.

This chain connects TRBV18 to TRBJ1-1, with D perhaps TRBD1 (6 bases). The ends were cut back, 3 bases at V and 6 bases at J, with 17 bases in the middle. In germline, CDR1 is KGHSH, CDR2 LQKENI. This CDR3 spans 15 amino acids. CDR3 DNA: TGTGCCAGCTCACCCCAAACAGGGAAGTCAGCTGAAGCTTTCTTT. It translates to CASSPQTGKSAEAFF.

This CDR3 is CASSQESKRGIYYEQYF. CDR3 coding DNA: TGTGCCAGCAGCCAAGAAAGTAAGCGGGGGATCTACTACGAGCAGTACTTC. The V gene is TRBV3-1 (or the pseudogene TRBV3-2), the J gene TRBJ2-7, with 8 bases matching TRBD2. The V gene end was trimmed by 0 bases and the J gene end by 3 bases; junction bases not matched to a gene: 10. CDR1 LGHDT and CDR2 YNNKEL come from the germline V gene (reference sequence). This CDR3 has 17 amino acids.

The chain links TRBV5-4 to TRBJ1-2; D perhaps matches TRBD1 (6 bases). CDR1 and CDR2 (germline): SGHNT, YYREEE (reference sequence). The CDR3 runs 13 residues. V shed 5 bases and J shed 4 bases, with 12 bases lying between them. The CDR3 nucleotides read TGTGCCAGCAGAAACCAGGGGTCCTATGGCTACACCTTC. Residues: CASRNQGSYGYTF.

The V and J genes are TRBV15 and TRBJ1-2; D call uncertain. The germline V gene has CDR1 LNHNV and CDR2 YYDKDF (reference sequence). V gave up 8 bases and J gave up 8 bases, with 15 bases separating them. This CDR3 has 12 amino acids. CDR3 sequence reads: CATGGRGGGYTF. The CDR3 DNA reads as TGTGCCACCGGTGGGCGAGGAGGAGGCTACACCTTC.

The chain couples TRBV6-1 to TRBJ2-7, with D possibly being TRBD2 (5 bases). This CDR3 is 14 amino acids long. Trimming shortened V by 0 bases and J by 5 bases, and 11 bases separated the two germline ends. Germline values: CDR1 MNHNS, CDR2 SASEGT. CDR3 in amino acids: CASSEAGVRHEQYF. CDR3 nucleotides: TGTGCCAGCAGTGAAGCCGGGGTTCGCCACGAGCAGTACTTC.

The chain has TRBV5-1 and TRBJ1-2; the D is unclear. V lost 2 bases and J 0 bases, leaving 11 bases between the germline ends. The CDR3 spans 15 residues. Germline-derived CDR1 and CDR2 are SGHRS and YFSETQ. The CDR3 sequence: CASSFAGRPNYGYTF. CDR3 nucleotides: TGCGCCAGCAGCTTCGCAGGTCGCCCTAACTATGGCTACACCTTC. The entire variable domain, with the rest obtained from reference TRBV5-1 and TRBJ1-2, is as follows: KAGVTQTPRYLIKTRGQQVTLSCSPISGHRSVSWYQQTPGQGLQFLFEYFSETQRNKGNFPGRFSGRQFSNSRSEMNVSTLELGDSALYLCASSFAGRPNYGYTFGSGTRLTVV.

The chain's CDR3 is CASSFLRNEQFF. The CDR3 coding sequence is TGCGCCAGCAGCTTCTTGAGAAATGAGCAGTTCTTC. The rearrangement links TRBV5-1 to TRBJ2-1; D remains unclear. CDR1 is SGHRS and CDR2 is YFSETQ in the germline V gene. V was shortened by 2 bases and J by 7 bases, with 7 bases between the two germline ends. The CDR3 runs to 12 residues. The full variable domain, in which reference TRBV5-1 and TRBJ2-1 provide the parts outside the CDR3, is KAGVTQTPRYLIKTRGQQVTLSCSPISGHRSVSWYQQTPGQGLQFLFEYFSETQRNKGNFPGRFSGRQFSNSRSEMNVSTLELGDSALYLCASSFLRNEQFFGPGTRLTVL.

The V gene is TRBV7-6, the J gene TRBJ1-1; a possible D gene is TRBD1 (6 bases). Germline V gives CDR1 SGHVS, CDR2 FNYEAQ. This CDR3 spans 17 amino acids. The V end was cut by 0 bases, the J end by 1 base, with 15 bases between. CDR3 coding DNA: TGTGCCAGCAGCTTAGCCCCCCAGGACAGTCCGAACACTGAAGCTTTCTTT. Amino acids: CASSLAPQDSPNTEAFF.

The chain employs TRBV6-1 and TRBJ2-3, with D unresolved. The V and J ends lost 0 bases and 4 bases respectively, with 8 bases between them. The CDR3 has 14 residues. Germline V gene lookup returns CDR1 MNHNS and CDR2 SASEGT. The CDR3 DNA is TGTGCCAGCAGTGAAGCCGCGACTCCAGATACGCAGTATTTT. It encodes CASSEAATPDTQYF.

The chain carries TRBV3-1 (or the pseudogene TRBV3-2) and TRBJ1-2, with TRBD1 matching 12 bases. The V gene end was trimmed by 7 bases and the J gene end by 7 bases; junction bases not matched to a gene: 4. Germline CDR1 is LGHDT and CDR2 is YNNKEL (reference sequence). The CDR3 has 13 residues. The CDR3: CASTGQGAGGYTF. In nucleotides, the CDR3 is TGTGCCAGCACGGGACAGGGGGCTGGTGGCTACACCTTC.

The chain uses TRBV4-2 and TRBJ1-5; 7 nucleotides align to TRBD1. With V trimmed by 1 base and J by 9 bases, 12 bases remained unmatched. This CDR3 has 16 amino acids. Germline CDR1 reads LGHNA; CDR2 reads YNFKEQ. The chain's CDR3 is CASSQGQTDRVRPQHF. The CDR3 region has the DNA TGTGCCAGCAGCCAAGGCCAAACCGACAGGGTAAGGCCCCAGCATTTT.

This sequence joins TRBV27 and TRBJ1-2; 7 bases line up with TRBD1. This CDR3 has 15 amino acids. Looked up from germline, CDR1 is MNHEY and CDR2 is SMNVEV (reference sequence). J was trimmed by 4 bases and V by 5 bases; bases with no gene match: 10. CDR3 amino acids: CASSPTTDRAYGYTF. Written as DNA, the CDR3 is TGTGCCAGCAGTCCAACAACCGACAGGGCCTATGGCTACACCTTC.

The chain combines TRBV29-1 with TRBJ1-2, with a tentative D call TRBD1 (6 bases). Trimming cost V 4 bases and J 0 bases, with 12 bases left between them. CDR3 length equals 14 residues. CDR1 SQVTM and CDR2 ANQGSEA come from the germline V gene. The CDR3 sequence is CSVGGRQANYGYTF. CDR3 bases: TGCAGCGTTGGGGGGCGCCAAGCTAACTATGGCTACACCTTC.

CDR3 protein: CATSRDLPGETTNEKLFF. CDR3 bases: TGTGCCACCAGCAGAGATCTGCCAGGGGAAACAACTAATGAAAAACTGTTTTTT. The chain links TRBV15 to TRBJ1-4; possibly TRBD1 for D (6 bases). This CDR3 spans 18 amino acids. V was cut by 0 bases and J by 0 bases, with 14 bases left in between. Looked up from germline, CDR1 is LNHNV and CDR2 is YYDKDF (reference sequence).

The sample holds one count of this clone. The V and J genes are TRBV24-1 and TRBJ1-5, with D unclear. Looked up from germline, CDR1 is KGHDR and CDR2 is SFDVKD. V lost 4 bases and J 9 bases, leaving 12 bases between the germline ends. CDR3 length equals 13 residues. The DNA of the CDR3 is TGTGCCACCAGTGAACCCAACGCCGGGCCCCAGCATTTT. Its translation: CATSEPNAGPQHF.

The chain couples TRBV2 to TRBJ1-5, with 7 bases aligning to TRBD1. V shed 6 bases, J shed 7 bases, and the junction held 12 bases outside the gene matches. The V gene's germline CDR1 is SNHLY and CDR2 FYNNEI. This CDR3 is 15 amino acids long. The CDR3 DNA sequence: TGTGCCAGCAGGCGAACAGGGGAAGGAAGCCAGCCCCAGCATTTT. Protein product: CASRRTGEGSQPQHF.

This clone came up once. The chain recombines TRBV3-1 (or the pseudogene TRBV3-2) with TRBJ1-1, with a weak D call TRBD1 (5 bases). This CDR3 spans 15 amino acids. Germline CDR1 and CDR2: LGHDT and YNNKEL (reference sequence). V shed 4 bases and J shed 1 base, with 13 bases lying between them. Written as DNA, the CDR3 is TGTGCCAGCAGCCCCTACGGGGGAGCGAACACTGAAGCTTTCTTT. Translation gives CASSPYGGANTEAFF.

Turning to this clone: Compared with germline, one end of the junction differs, possibly owing to a read error. The chain is built from TRBV10-2 and TRBJ2-5; 15 bases map to TRBD2. Germline CDR1 reads WSHSY; CDR2 reads SAAADI. The CDR3 totals 17 residues. The CDR3 DNA is TGCGCCAGCTGTGAGTCCAGGACTAGCGGGGGGGGGAAGACCCAGTACTTC. Amino acid sequence: CASCESRTSGGGKTQYF.

This rearrangement joins TRBV30 to TRBJ2-7, with 10 bases identical to TRBD2. Germline V gene sequence: CDR1 GTSNPN, CDR2 SVGIG (reference sequence). The CDR3 loop spans 19 amino acids. With 0 bases clipped from V and 0 bases from J, the junction kept 14 bases outside the gene matches. Here the CDR3 DNA reads TGTGCCTGGAGTGTACGACGTAGCGGGGGGCCGAAAAGCTCCTACGAGCAGTACTTC. Translating gives CAWSVRRSGGPKSSYEQYF.

V usage is TRBV6-6 and J usage is TRBJ2-2; maybe TRBD1 (5 bases). The CDR3 is 15 residues long. Germline CDR1 is MNHNY and CDR2 is SVGAGI (reference sequence). The ends were cut back, 7 bases at V and 4 bases at J, with 16 bases in the middle. CDR3 amino acids: CASTPTGRGTGELFF. CDR3 bases: TGTGCCAGCACCCCCACAGGTCGCGGCACCGGGGAGCTGTTTTTT.

This chain joins TRBV9 and TRBJ1-1; TRBD1 agrees at 9 bases. The V gene end was trimmed by 4 bases and the J gene end by 3 bases; junction bases not matched to a gene: 10. The CDR3 is made up of 16 amino acids. Looked up from germline, CDR1 is SGDLS and CDR2 is YYNGEE. DNA for the CDR3: TGTGCCAGCAGCCGGGGGACAGGGAAGGCTTACACTGAAGCTTTCTTT. Translated: CASSRGTGKAYTEAFF. Together with reference TRBV9 and TRBJ1-1, the CDR3 gives the full variable domain: DSGVTQTPKHLITATGQRVTLRCSPRSGDLSVYWYQQSLDQGLQFLIQYYNGEERAKGNILERFSAQQFPDLHSELNLSSLELGDSALYFCASSRGTGKAYTEAFFGQGTRLTVV.

This chain uses TRBV2 with TRBJ1-4; a possible D gene is TRBD1 (5 bases). This CDR3 is built from 16 residues. CDR1 is SNHLY and CDR2 is FYNNEI in the germline V gene. Trimming cost V 4 bases and J 8 bases, with 20 bases left between them. CDR3 bases: TGTGCCAGCAGTGGCGGGACCCTTAATTGGAGGGAAAAACTGTTTTTT. Translating gives CASSGGTLNWREKLFF.

The V call is TRBV5-1, the J call TRBJ2-6; the match to TRBD1 covers 7 bases. The CDR3 contains 16 residues. The V gene's germline CDR1 is SGHRS and CDR2 YFSETQ. The V and J ends lost 3 bases and 0 bases, in that order; junction bases with no gene match: 3. CDR3 residues: CASSSGQNSGANVLTF. In DNA form, the CDR3 reads TGCGCCAGCAGCTCGGGACAGAACTCTGGGGCCAACGTCCTGACTTTC.

The rearrangement uses TRBV5-6 and TRBJ2-1; 8 positions agree with TRBD1. J was trimmed by 6 bases and V by 4 bases; bases with no gene match: 6. This CDR3 region has 14 residues. CDR1 is SGHDT and CDR2 is YYEEEE in the germline V gene. The DNA for the CDR3 is TGTGCCAGCAGCCAGACGACAGGGGCCAATGAGCAGTTCTTC. This codes for CASSQTTGANEQFF.

This chain connects TRBV19 to TRBJ2-7; 8 bases agree with TRBD1. The trim removed 0 bases at V and 3 bases at J, leaving 7 bases unmatched. Germline CDR1 reads LNHDA; CDR2 reads SQIVND (reference sequence). The CDR3 is made up of 16 amino acids. CDR3: CASSIEGRGLLYEQYF. CDR3 in DNA: TGTGCCAGTAGTATAGAGGGCAGGGGGCTTCTCTACGAGCAGTACTTC.

J is TRBJ1-2 and V is TRBV9; D is possibly TRBD1 (5 bases). V was trimmed by 0 bases and J by 6 bases, leaving 15 bases between them. CDR1 SGDLS and CDR2 YYNGEE come from the germline V gene. This CDR3 has 15 amino acids. CDR3 DNA: TGTGCCAGCAGCGTAGAGGCCAGGGATGTACATGGCTACACCTTC. Translating gives CASSVEARDVHGYTF.

The chain couples TRBV18 to TRBJ1-2; no clear D. The CDR3 has 14 amino acids. Trimming shortened V by 4 bases and J by 1 base, and 10 bases separated the two germline ends. CDR1 is KGHSH and CDR2 is LQKENI in the germline V gene. The CDR3 bases are TGTGCCAGCTCACTACCACTACTTAACTATGGCTACACCTTC. Translation: CASSLPLLNYGYTF.

J is TRBJ1-1 and V is TRBV18, with a tentative D call TRBD1 (6 bases). The CDR3 loop spans 15 amino acids. V lost 3 bases, J lost 0 bases, and 11 bases lay in between. CDR1 is KGHSH and CDR2 is LQKENI in the germline V gene. CDR3 in amino acids: CASSPMDSLNTEAFF. The CDR3 DNA reads as TGTGCCAGCTCACCCATGGACAGCTTGAACACTGAAGCTTTCTTT.

This clone appeared a few times. The rearrangement links TRBV12-5 to TRBJ1-6; no clear D gene. The V end lost 1 base, the J end lost 6 bases, and 7 bases lay between the germline ends. The germline V gene has CDR1 LGHNT and CDR2 FRNRAP. There are 14 residues in the CDR3. The CDR3 bases are TGTGCTAGTGGTTTGGAGCGGGCTAATTCACCCCTCCACTTT. This translates into CASGLERANSPLHF.

The rearrangement uses TRBV2 and TRBJ2-1; possible D gene TRBD2, 5 bases. The CDR3 is made up of 13 amino acids. V was trimmed by 8 bases and J by 0 bases, leaving 8 bases between them. Germline V gene data show CDR1 as SNHLY and CDR2 as FYNNEI. DNA of the CDR3: TGTGCCAGCGCAGCGGCCTCCTACAATGAGCAGTTCTTC. It codes for CASAAASYNEQFF.